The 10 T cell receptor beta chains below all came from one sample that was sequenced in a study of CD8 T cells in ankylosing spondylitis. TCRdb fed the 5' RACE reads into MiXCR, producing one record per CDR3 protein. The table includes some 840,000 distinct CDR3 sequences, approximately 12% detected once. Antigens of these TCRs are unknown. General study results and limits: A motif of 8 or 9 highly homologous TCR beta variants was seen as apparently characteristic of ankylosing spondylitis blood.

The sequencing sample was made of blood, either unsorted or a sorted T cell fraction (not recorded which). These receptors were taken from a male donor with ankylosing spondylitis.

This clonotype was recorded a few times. The CDR3 spells CASRNKPLGTGELFF. DNA for the CDR3: TGTGCCAGCCGGAACAAGCCCCTTGGGACCGGGGAGCTGTTTTTT. The V and J genes are TRBV6-1 and TRBJ2-2; D is unclear. The V gene's germline CDR1 is MNHNS and CDR2 SASEGT. V shed 8 bases and J shed 5 bases, with 18 bases lying between them. This CDR3 has 15 residues.

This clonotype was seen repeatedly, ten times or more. CDR3 nucleotides: TGTGCCAGCAGTTACACGGGGGCCCTCTACTTC. Amino acid sequence: CASSYTGALYF. This chain links TRBV6-5 with TRBJ2-7; D is possibly TRBD1 or TRBD2 (6 bases each). The CDR3 is made up of 11 amino acids. Deletions cut 2 bases from V and 13 bases from J, with 12 bases between. Germline values: CDR1 MNHEY, CDR2 SVGAGI.

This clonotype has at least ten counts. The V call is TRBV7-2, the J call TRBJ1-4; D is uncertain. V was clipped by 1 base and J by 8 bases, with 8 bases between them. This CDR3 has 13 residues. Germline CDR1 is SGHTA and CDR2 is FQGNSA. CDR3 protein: CASSLGGEEKLFF. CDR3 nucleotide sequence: TGTGCCAGCAGCTTAGGGGGTGAAGAAAAACTGTTTTTT.

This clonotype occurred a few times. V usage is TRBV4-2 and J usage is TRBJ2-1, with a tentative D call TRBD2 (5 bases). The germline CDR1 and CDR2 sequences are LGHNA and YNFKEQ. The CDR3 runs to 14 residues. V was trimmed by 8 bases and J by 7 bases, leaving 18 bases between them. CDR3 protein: CASGYGRAPNEQFF. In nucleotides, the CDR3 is TGTGCCAGCGGTTACGGGCGGGCCCCGAATGAGCAGTTCTTC.

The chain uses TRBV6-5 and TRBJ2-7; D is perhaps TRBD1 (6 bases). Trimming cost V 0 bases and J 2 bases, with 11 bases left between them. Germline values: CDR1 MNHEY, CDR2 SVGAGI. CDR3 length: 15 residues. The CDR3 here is CASSYSSDRTYEQYF. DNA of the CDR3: TGTGCCAGCAGTTACTCCTCGGACAGAACCTACGAGCAGTACTTC.

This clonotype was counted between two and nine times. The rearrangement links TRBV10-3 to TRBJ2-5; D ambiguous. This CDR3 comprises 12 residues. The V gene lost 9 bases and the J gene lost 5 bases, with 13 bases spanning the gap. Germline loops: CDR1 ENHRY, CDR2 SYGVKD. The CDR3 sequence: CAICHTGETQYF. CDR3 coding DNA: TGTGCCATTTGCCACACGGGTGAGACCCAGTACTTC.

Here the CDR3 DNA reads TGTGCCAGCAGCCCTGCTACCCTCTACGAGCAGTACTTC. This translates into CASSPATLYEQYF. The chain employs TRBV5-5 and TRBJ2-7; D unclear. From germline, CDR1 is SGHKS and CDR2 YYEKEE (reference sequence). CDR3 size: 13 residues. Trimming removed 4 bases from V and 3 bases from J, with 11 bases in between.

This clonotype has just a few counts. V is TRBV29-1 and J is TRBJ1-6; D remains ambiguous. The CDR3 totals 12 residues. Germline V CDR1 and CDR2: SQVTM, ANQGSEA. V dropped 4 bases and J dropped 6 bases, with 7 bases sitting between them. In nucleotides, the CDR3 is TGCAGCGTTGGTGATATTAATTCACCCCTCCACTTT. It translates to CSVGDINSPLHF.

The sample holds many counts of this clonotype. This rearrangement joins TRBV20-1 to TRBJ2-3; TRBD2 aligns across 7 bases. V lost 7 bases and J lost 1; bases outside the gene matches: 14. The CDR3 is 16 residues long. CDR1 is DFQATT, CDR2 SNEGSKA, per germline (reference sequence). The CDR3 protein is CSVEREGAYGTDTQYF. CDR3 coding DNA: TGCAGTGTCGAGCGGGAAGGAGCGTACGGCACAGATACGCAGTATTTT.

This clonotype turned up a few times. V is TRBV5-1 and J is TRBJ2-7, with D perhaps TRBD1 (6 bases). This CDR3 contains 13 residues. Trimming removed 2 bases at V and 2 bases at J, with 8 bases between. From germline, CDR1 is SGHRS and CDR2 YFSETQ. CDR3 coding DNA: TGCGCCAGCAGCTTTACAGGGCCCTACGAGCAGTACTTC. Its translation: CASSFTGPYEQYF. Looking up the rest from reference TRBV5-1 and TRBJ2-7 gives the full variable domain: KAGVTQTPRYLIKTRGQQVTLSCSPISGHRSVSWYQQTPGQGLQFLFEYFSETQRNKGNFPGRFSGRQFSNSRSEMNVSTLELGDSALYLCASSFTGPYEQYFGPGTRLTVT.